The present T cell receptor (beta chain) was sequenced within a study of tumor T cells in aggressive B-cell lymphoma. This clone was counted once. Repertoires were generated with immunoSEQ multiplex PCR, while TCRdb's copy carries only in-frame clones and drops some. The sample has approximately 11,000 clones, around 89% seen once; the top ten hold 2.2%. Looked up from germline, CDR1 is SGHDN and CDR2 is FVKESK. CDR3 length equals 13 residues. V lost 11 bases to trimming and J lost 0 bases; unmatched junction nucleotides: 6. The sequence was collected from an adult with diffuse large B cell lymphoma. The material sequenced was tumor tissue. This chain links TRBV14 with TRBJ2-5, with 7 bases that match TRBD1. CDR3 region: CACKGQYQETQYF. The CDR3, as DNA: TGTGCCTGCAAGGGACAGTACCAAGAGACCCAGTACTTC.